This TCR beta chain comes out of a study of graft-versus-host responses after intestinal transplantation. In the study overall: Each patient got anti-thymocyte globulin induction, then tacrolimus and steroids for about 3 years. Study-wide findings and caveats: The marrow of recipients harbored GvH clones, and ileum or blood showed some of them first. GvH clone levels peaked in circulation, and this peak was associated with early post-transplant HvG declines.

In regard to this clone: What it binds is not known.

The V end was cut by 3 bases, the J end by 2 bases, with 17 bases between. From germline, CDR1 is SNHLY and CDR2 FYNNEI. The CDR3 runs 17 residues. The table came from immunoSEQ multiplex PCR; TCRdb's copy has only in-frame clones and leaves some out. The sample lists fewer than 110,000 clones, roughly 89% occurring once. The source of this sequence is a human donor who was the organ donor for an intestinal transplant. V usage is TRBV2 and J usage is TRBJ1-5; D gene unclear. The source was unstimulated CD4+ T cells sorted from spleen or lymph node cells, collected before transplant. The CDR3 loop reads CASSDPPSGIGNQPQHF. CDR3 in DNA: TGTGCCAGCAGTGATCCCCCCTCGGGGATAGGCAATCAGCCCCAGCATTTT.